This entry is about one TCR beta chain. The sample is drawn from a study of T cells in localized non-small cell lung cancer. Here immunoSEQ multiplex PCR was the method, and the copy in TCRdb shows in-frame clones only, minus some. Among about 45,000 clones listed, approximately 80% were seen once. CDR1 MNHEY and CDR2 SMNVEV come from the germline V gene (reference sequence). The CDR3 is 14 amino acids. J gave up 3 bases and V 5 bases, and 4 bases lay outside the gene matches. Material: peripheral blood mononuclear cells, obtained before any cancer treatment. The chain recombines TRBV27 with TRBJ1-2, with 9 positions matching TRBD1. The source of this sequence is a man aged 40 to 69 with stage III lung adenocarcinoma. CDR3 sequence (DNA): TGTGCCAGCAGTCCAAGACAGGGGGACTATGGCTACACCTTC. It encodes CASSPRQGDYGYTF.